Each of the 4 T cell receptor beta chains below was sequenced from the same sample in a study of T cells expressing NK-cell markers. TCRdb reanalyzed the 5' RACE reads, giving one entry per CDR3 protein sequence and no DNA. The sample shows over 200,000 distinct CDR3 sequences, and about 0.4% sits with its ten largest clones. The sequenced sample was blood T cells: a sorted CD56 or NKG2C T cell subset, CD4+ or CD8+ T cells, or bulk PBMC T cells (not recorded which). These receptors all come from a man aged 18 to 29 in good health.

The CDR3 protein is CASSLGRGSYGYTF. This sequence joins TRBV12-3 or TRBV12-4 and TRBJ1-2. This CDR3 contains 14 residues.

The chain couples TRBV7-2 to TRBJ2-5; TCRdb reports TRBD2, a call that lacks DNA to check it against. The CDR3 runs to 14 residues. In germline, CDR1 is SGHTA, CDR2 FQGNSA. CDR3 sequence: CASSLMRDGKTQYF.

V and J are TRBV14 and TRBJ2-1; TCRdb's D call, TRBD1, is unchecked because there is no DNA. Germline CDR1 is SGHDN and CDR2 is FVKESK. The CDR3 covers 12 residues. The CDR3 region is CASTWGGNEQFF.

The genes are TRBV6-1 and TRBJ1-2. In germline, CDR1 is MNHNS, CDR2 SASEGT. The CDR3 spans 14 residues. The CDR3 loop is CASSARLFSYGYTF.